This TCR beta chain comes out of a study of radiotherapy plus CTLA-4 blockade in lung cancer listed by TCRdb under 2018. Notes on the research overall: Objective responses were observed in approximately 19% of enrolled patients, and disease control was achieved in approximately 29%. Findings and caveats that apply to the study as a whole: TCR clones derived from tumors expanded in peripheral blood after treatment with radiotherapy and ipilimumab. The strongest predictors of response, as reported, were early dynamic changes in blood T cell clones along with a rise in serum interferon-beta after radiation.

The library came from the immunoSEQ multiplex PCR assay. TCRdb's version of the immuneACCESS table is confined to in-frame rearrangements and falls short of the full clone set. An unresolved V gene accounts for under half of the shortfall where checked; the remainder is of unknown origin. The sample table shows approximately 100,000 clones, and more than 70% are seen once. The ten largest clones take up 2% to 3% of the sample. The germline V gene supplies CDR1 SQVTM and CDR2 ANQGSEA. Trimming removed 6 bases from V and 8 bases from J, leaving 17 bases between the germline ends. The CDR3 spans 13 residues, from the cysteine through the phenylalanine. Of the read, only the CDR3 DNA is kept; its 39 bases are in frame from base 1. As regards this clone: What this receptor recognizes is not known. The input lacks base qualities; no much larger clone sits a single base away.

In this study, focal radiation therapy paired with CTLA-4 blockade (ipilimumab) was tested in patients who had chemo-refractory metastatic non-small-cell lung cancer. This sequence was found in a human donor with non-small cell lung cancer that progressed on radiotherapy plus ipilimumab. Some clones in this sample may be carry-over from other donors' samples. The chain employs TRBV29-1 and TRBJ1-3; the D gene assignment is ambiguous. The sequences come from peripheral blood, collected from a patient treated with radiotherapy plus ipilimumab. The CDR3 amino acid sequence is: CSVTVQAAHTIYF. The sequenced DNA: TGCAGCGTCACTGTCCAGGCCGCCCACACCATATATTTT.